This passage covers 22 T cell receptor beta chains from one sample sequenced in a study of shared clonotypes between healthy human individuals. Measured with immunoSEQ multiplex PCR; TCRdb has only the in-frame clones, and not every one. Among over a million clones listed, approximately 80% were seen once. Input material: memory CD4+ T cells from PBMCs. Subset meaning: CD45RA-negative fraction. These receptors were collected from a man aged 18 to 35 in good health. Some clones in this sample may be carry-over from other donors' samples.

The CDR3 sequence: CAWKGTSGRTYNEQFF. In DNA form, the CDR3 reads TGTGCCTGGAAAGGGACTAGCGGGAGGACATACAATGAGCAGTTCTTC. J is TRBJ2-1 and V is TRBV30; 15 bases match TRBD2. This CDR3 region has 16 residues. V gave up 4 bases and J gave up 4 bases; unmatched junction bases: 5. Germline V gene lookup returns CDR1 GTSNPN and CDR2 SVGIG (reference sequence).

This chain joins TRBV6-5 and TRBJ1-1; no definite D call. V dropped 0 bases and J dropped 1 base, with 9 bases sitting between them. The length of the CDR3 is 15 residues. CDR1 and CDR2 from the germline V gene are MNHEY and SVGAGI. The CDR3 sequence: CASSYSMTTNTEAFF. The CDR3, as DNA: TGTGCCAGCAGTTACTCGATGACGACGAACACTGAAGCTTTCTTT.

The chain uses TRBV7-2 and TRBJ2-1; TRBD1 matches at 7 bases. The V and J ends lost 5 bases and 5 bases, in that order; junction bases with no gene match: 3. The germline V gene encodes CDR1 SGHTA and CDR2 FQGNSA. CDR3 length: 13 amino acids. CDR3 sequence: CASSGDSHNEQFF. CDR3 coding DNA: TGTGCCAGCAGCGGGGACAGTCACAATGAGCAGTTCTTC.

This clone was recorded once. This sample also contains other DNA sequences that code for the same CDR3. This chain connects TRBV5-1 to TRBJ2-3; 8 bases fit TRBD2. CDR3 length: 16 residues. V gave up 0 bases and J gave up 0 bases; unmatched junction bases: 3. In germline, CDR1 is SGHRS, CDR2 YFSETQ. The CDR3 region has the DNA TGCGCCAGCAGCTTGGGACTAGCGAGTAGCACAGATACGCAGTATTTT. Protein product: CASSLGLASSTDTQYF.

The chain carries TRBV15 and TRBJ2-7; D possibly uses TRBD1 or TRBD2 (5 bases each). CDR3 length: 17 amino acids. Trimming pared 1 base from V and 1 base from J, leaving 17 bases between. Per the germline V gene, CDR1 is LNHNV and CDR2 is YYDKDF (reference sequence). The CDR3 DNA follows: TGTGCCACCAGCAGAGTTGCCGGGGCGGACTTTTCCTACGAGCAGTACTTC. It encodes CATSRVAGADFSYEQYF.

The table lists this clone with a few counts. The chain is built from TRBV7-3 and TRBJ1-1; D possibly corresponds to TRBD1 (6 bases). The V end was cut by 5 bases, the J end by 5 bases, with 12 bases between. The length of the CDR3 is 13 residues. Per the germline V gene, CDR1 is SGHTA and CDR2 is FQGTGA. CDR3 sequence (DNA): TGTGCCAGCAGCCTCTACAGGGAAACTGAAGCTTTCTTT. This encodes CASSLYRETEAFF.

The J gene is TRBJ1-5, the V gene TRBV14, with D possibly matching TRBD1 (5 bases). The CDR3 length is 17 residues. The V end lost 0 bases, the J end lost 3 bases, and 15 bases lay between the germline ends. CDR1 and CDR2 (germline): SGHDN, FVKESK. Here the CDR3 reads CASSQDRARVINQPQHF. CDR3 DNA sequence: TGTGCCAGCAGCCAAGATCGAGCCAGGGTCATCAATCAGCCCCAGCATTTT.

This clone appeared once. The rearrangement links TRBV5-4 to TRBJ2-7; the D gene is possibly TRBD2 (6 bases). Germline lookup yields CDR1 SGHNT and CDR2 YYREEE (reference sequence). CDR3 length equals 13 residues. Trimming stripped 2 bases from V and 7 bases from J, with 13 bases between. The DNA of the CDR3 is TGTGCCAGCAGCTTTGTCCGGGGGAGGGAGCAGTACTTC. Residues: CASSFVRGREQYF. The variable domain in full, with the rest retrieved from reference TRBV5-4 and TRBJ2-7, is ETGVTQSPTHLIKTRGQQVTLRCSSQSGHNTVSWYQQALGQGPQFIFQYYREEENGRGNFPPRFSGLQFPNYSSELNVNALELDDSALYLCASSFVRGREQYFGPGTRLTVT.

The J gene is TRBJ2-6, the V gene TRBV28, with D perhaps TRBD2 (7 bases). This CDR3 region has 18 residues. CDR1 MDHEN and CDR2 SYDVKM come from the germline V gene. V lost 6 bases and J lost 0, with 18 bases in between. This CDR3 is CASSRRGGAVSGANVLTF. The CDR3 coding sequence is TGTGCCAGCAGCCGCCGTGGGGGGGCCGTCTCTGGGGCCAACGTCCTGACTTTC.

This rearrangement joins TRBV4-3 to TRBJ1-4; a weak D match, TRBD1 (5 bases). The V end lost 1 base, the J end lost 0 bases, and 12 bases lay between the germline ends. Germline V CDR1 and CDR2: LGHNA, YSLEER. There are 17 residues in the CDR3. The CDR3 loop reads CASSQALTVATNEKLFF. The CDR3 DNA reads TGCGCCAGCAGCCAAGCCTTGACAGTAGCAACTAATGAAAAACTGTTTTTT.

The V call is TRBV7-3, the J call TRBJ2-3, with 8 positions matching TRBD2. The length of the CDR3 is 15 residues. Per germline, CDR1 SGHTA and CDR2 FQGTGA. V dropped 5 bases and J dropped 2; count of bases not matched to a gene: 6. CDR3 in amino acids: CASSRSGRDTDTQYF. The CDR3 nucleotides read TGTGCCAGCAGCCGAAGCGGGAGAGACACAGATACGCAGTATTTT.

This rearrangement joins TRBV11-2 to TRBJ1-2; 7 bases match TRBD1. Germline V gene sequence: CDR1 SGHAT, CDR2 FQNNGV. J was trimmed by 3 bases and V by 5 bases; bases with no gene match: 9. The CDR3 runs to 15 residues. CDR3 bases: TGTGCCAGCAGCACACCACAGGGGAAGGACTATGGCTACACCTTC. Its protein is CASSTPQGKDYGYTF.

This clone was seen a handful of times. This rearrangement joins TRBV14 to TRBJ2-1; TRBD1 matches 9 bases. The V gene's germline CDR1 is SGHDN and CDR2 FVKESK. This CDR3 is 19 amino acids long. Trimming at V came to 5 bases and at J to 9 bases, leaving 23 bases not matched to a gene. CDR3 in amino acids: CASSDPQKSTGGKRGEQFF. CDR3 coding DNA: TGTGCCAGCAGCGATCCCCAAAAGTCGACAGGGGGGAAACGAGGTGAGCAGTTCTTC.

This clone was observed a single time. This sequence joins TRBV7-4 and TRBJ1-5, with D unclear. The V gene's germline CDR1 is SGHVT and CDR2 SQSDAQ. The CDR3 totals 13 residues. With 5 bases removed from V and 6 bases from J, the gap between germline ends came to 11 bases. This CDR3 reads CASSRLLVQPQHF. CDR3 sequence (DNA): TGTGCCAGCAGCAGACTGTTGGTTCAGCCCCAGCATTTT.

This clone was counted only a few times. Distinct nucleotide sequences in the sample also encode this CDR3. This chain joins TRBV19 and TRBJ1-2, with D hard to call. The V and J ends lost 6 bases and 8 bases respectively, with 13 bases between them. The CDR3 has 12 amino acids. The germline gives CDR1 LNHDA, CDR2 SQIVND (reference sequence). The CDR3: CASSNRDYGYTF. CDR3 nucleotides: TGTGCCAGTAGCAATAGGGATTACGGCTACACCTTC.

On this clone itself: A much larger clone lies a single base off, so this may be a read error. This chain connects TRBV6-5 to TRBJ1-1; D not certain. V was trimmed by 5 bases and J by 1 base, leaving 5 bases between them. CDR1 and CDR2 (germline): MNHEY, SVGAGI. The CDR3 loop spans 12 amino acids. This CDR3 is CASSRENTEAFF. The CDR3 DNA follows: TGTGCCAGCAGTCGGGAGAACACTGAAGCTTTCTTT.

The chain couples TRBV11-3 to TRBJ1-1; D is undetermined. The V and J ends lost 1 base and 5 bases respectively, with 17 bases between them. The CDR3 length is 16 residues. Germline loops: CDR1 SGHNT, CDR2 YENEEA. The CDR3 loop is CASSLVGWEEKTEAFF. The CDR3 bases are TGTGCCAGCAGCTTAGTTGGTTGGGAGGAGAAAACTGAAGCTTTCTTT.

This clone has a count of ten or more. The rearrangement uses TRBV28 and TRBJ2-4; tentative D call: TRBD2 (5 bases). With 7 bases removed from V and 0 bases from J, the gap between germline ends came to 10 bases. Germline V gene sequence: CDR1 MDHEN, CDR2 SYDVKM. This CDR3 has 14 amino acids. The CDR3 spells CASTSLAAKNIQYF. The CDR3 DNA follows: TGTGCCAGCACCTCCCTAGCAGCCAAAAACATTCAGTACTTC. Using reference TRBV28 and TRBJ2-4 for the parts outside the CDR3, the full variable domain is DVKVTQSSRYLVKRTGEKVFLECVQDMDHENMFWYRQDPGLGLRLIYFSYDVKMKEKGDIPEGYSVSREKKERFSLILESASTNQTSMYLCASTSLAAKNIQYFGAGTRLSVL.

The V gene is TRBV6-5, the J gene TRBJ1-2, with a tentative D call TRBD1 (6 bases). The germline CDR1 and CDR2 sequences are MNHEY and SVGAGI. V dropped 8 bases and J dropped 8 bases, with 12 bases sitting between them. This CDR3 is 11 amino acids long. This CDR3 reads CASSTGRGYTF. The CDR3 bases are TGTGCCAGCTCCACAGGGCGAGGCTACACCTTC.

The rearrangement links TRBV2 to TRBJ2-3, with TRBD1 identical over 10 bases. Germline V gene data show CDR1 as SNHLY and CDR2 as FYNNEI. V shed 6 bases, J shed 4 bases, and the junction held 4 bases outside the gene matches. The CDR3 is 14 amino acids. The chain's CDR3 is CASRVGTGADTQYF. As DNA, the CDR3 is TGTGCCAGCAGGGTAGGGACAGGGGCAGATACGCAGTATTTT.

The CDR3 bases are TGCAGCGTTGAAGATCAGCCCACCACGAGGGAGCAGTTCTTC. Encoded protein: CSVEDQPTTREQFF. This chain connects TRBV29-1 to TRBJ2-1; D gene unclear. Trimming took 0 bases from V and 10 from J, leaving 16 bases between them. This CDR3 has 14 residues. Germline CDR1 SQVTM, CDR2 ANQGSEA.

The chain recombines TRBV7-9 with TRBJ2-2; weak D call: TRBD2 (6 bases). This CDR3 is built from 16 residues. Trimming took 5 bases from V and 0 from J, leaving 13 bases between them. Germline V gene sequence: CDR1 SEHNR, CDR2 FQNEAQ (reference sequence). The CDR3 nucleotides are TGTGCCAGCAGCAGAACTAGCATCGCGAACACCGGGGAGCTGTTTTTT. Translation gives CASSRTSIANTGELFF.